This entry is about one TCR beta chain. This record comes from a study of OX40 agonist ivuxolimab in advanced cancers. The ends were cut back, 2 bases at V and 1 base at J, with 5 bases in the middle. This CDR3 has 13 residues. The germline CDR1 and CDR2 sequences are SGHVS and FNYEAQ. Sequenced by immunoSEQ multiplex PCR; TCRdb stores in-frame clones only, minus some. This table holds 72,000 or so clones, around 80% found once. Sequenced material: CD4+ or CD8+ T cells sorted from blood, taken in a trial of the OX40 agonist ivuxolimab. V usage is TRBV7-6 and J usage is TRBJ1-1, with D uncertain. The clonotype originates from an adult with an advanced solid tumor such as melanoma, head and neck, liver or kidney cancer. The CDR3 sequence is CASSLSQNTEAFF. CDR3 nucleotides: TGTGCCAGCAGCTTATCACAGAACACTGAAGCTTTCTTT.